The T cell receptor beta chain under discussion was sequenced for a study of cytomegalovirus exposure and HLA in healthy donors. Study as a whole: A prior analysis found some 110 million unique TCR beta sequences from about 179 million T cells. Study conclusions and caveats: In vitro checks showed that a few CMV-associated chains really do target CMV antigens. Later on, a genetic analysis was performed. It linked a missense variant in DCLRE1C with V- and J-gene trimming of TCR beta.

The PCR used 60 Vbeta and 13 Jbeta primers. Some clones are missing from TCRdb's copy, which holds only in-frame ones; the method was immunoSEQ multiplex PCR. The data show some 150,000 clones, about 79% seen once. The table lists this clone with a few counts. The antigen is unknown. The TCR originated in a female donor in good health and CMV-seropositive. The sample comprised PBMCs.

CDR3 coding DNA: TGTGCCTGGATTTCTCGCGGGGTCCGGGCTTTCTTT. It is translated as CAWISRGVRAFF. This chain joins TRBV30 and TRBJ1-1; D not certain. V lost 4 bases and J lost 11, with 17 bases in between. The CDR3 is 12 amino acids. Germline V gene lookup returns CDR1 GTSNPN and CDR2 SVGIG (reference sequence).